The 14 T cell receptor beta chains below come from one sample, sequenced in a study of radiation and T cells in renal cell carcinoma. Generated by immunoSEQ multiplex PCR, the TCRdb table keeps only in-frame clones and is missing some. The table has roughly 100,000 clones, 70% to 90% seen once. Time point described: baseline pretreatment blood. Described treatment: 15 Gy SBRT to primary tumor, nephrectomy 4 weeks later. The source was blood, collected from a patient whose treatment included radiotherapy and nephrectomy. The source of these receptors is a man in his fifties or sixties with renal cell carcinoma.

The J gene is TRBJ1-4, the V gene TRBV6-1; D is undetermined. V lost 7 bases and J 0 bases, leaving 9 bases between the germline ends. CDR1 is MNHNS and CDR2 is SASEGT in the germline V gene. The CDR3 length is 14 residues. CDR3 protein: CASMGGTTNEKLFF. CDR3 coding DNA: TGTGCCAGCATGGGAGGTACAACTAATGAAAAACTGTTTTTT.

The chain employs TRBV7-2 and TRBJ1-2; no clear D gene. V was clipped by 0 bases and J by 0 bases, with 8 bases between them. Germline-derived CDR1 and CDR2 are SGHTA and FQGNSA. The CDR3 sequence is 15 residues long. The CDR3 DNA is TGTGCCAGCAGCTTAGCCCCCGGCCCTAACTATGGCTACACCTTC. It yields the protein CASSLAPGPNYGYTF.

The chain carries TRBV30 and TRBJ1-6; no clear D gene. Trimming pared 5 bases from V and 3 bases from J, leaving 8 bases between. CDR3 length: 13 amino acids. Germline CDR1 is GTSNPN and CDR2 is SVGIG (reference sequence). The DNA of the CDR3 is TGTGCCTGGGGCGACAACTATAATTCACCCCTCCACTTT. Its translation: CAWGDNYNSPLHF.

The chain employs TRBV25-1 and TRBJ1-4; 8 nucleotides match TRBD1. Germline-derived CDR1 and CDR2 are MGHDK and SYGVNS. Trimming at V came to 4 bases and at J to 7 bases, leaving 5 bases not matched to a gene. The CDR3 has 14 residues. The DNA of the CDR3 is TGTGCCAGCAGTGTGGCACAGGGGGGTGAAAAACTGTTTTTT. It codes for CASSVAQGGEKLFF. The full variable domain, completed using reference TRBV25-1 and TRBJ1-4, is EADIYQTPRYLVIGTGKKITLECSQTMGHDKMYWYQQDPGMELHLIHYSYGVNSTEKGDLSSESTVSRIRTEHFPLTLESARPSHTSQYLCASSVAQGGEKLFFGSGTQLSVL.

The chain links TRBV28 to TRBJ1-1; TRBD1 aligns across 10 bases. Trimming at V came to 0 bases and at J to 0 bases, leaving 4 bases not matched to a gene. The CDR3 length is 17 residues. CDR1 is MDHEN, CDR2 SYDVKM, per germline. The CDR3: CASSLWGQGSMNTEAFF. CDR3 nucleotide sequence: TGTGCCAGCAGTTTATGGGGACAGGGGAGCATGAACACTGAAGCTTTCTTT.

The chain carries TRBV6-5 and TRBJ1-5; 9 bases fit TRBD1. This CDR3 is built from 15 residues. Germline CDR1 MNHEY, CDR2 SVGAGI. V shed 1 base and J 5 bases; nucleotides not matched to a gene: 3. CDR3 sequence reads: CASSYWDRVDQPQHF. DNA for the CDR3: TGTGCCAGCAGTTACTGGGACAGGGTGGATCAGCCCCAGCATTTT.

Comment on this clone: At one boundary the junction diverges from the germline segment, which might be a read error. The chain employs TRBV29-1 and TRBJ2-1; TRBD1 matches 9 bases. The germline V gene has CDR1 SQVTM and CDR2 ANQGSEA. This CDR3 has 13 residues. CDR3 sequence reads: CSVEGDRVNEQFF. CDR3 DNA sequence: TGCAGCGTGGAAGGGGACAGGGTCAATGAGCAGTTCTTC.

V is TRBV5-1 and J is TRBJ2-3, with 14 bases that match TRBD2. The CDR3 is 16 amino acids. With V trimmed by 10 bases and J by 4 bases, 11 bases remained unmatched. From germline, CDR1 is SGHRS and CDR2 YFSETQ. CDR3 DNA sequence: TGCGCCTGCCAAACGGGACTAGCGGGAGTGGCAGATACGCAGTATTTT. It yields the protein CACQTGLAGVADTQYF.

This rearrangement joins TRBV5-1 to TRBJ2-4, with 7 positions matching TRBD1. The CDR3 has 15 amino acids. V trimming: 4 bases; J trimming: 1 base; junction bases outside the gene matches: 5. Germline CDR1 and CDR2: SGHRS and YFSETQ. DNA of the CDR3: TGCGCCAGCAGCGTCTCACAGGGGGCCAAAAACATTCAGTACTTC. Translated, it gives CASSVSQGAKNIQYF.

The rearrangement uses TRBV7-9 and TRBJ2-2, with 8 bases lining up with TRBD2. Germline V gene lookup returns CDR1 SEHNR and CDR2 FQNEAQ (reference sequence). The CDR3 extends over 15 amino acids. Trimming cost V 5 bases and J 4 bases; bases outside gene matches: 6. The CDR3 region is CASSPTGGVTGELFF. CDR3 sequence (DNA): TGTGCCAGCAGCCCCACGGGAGGGGTCACCGGGGAGCTGTTTTTT.

The chain is built from TRBV4-3 and TRBJ2-1; D perhaps matches TRBD1 (6 bases). Germline V gene data show CDR1 as LGHNA and CDR2 as YSLEER. The CDR3 contains 14 residues. V lost 0 bases and J 7 bases, leaving 10 bases between the germline ends. CDR3: CASSQDPGANEQFF. The DNA for the CDR3 is TGCGCCAGCAGCCAAGATCCAGGGGCAAATGAGCAGTTCTTC.

V usage is TRBV28 and J usage is TRBJ2-4; D is ambiguous. Germline loops: CDR1 MDHEN, CDR2 SYDVKM. Trimming left V 5 bases short and J 8 bases short, with 7 bases between. The CDR3 is 11 residues long. This chain's CDR3 is CASSNWDIQYF. The CDR3 bases are TGTGCCAGCAGTAATTGGGACATTCAGTACTTC.

The chain links TRBV7-6 to TRBJ1-1; TRBD1 matches 8 bases. The CDR3 sequence is 15 residues long. Germline CDR1 reads SGHVS; CDR2 reads FNYEAQ. Trimming took 1 base from V and 8 from J; bases not matched to a gene: 9. As DNA, the CDR3 is TGTGCCAGCAGCTTAGGATCAGGGGGCGATTCCGAAGCTTTCTTT. Translation: CASSLGSGGDSEAFF.

Points on this clone: One end of the junction varies from germline; a read error may be responsible. The chain carries TRBV6-6 and TRBJ1-5; TRBD1 agrees at 9 bases. This CDR3 is built from 16 residues. Looked up from germline, CDR1 is MNHNY and CDR2 is SVGAGI (reference sequence). CDR3 in amino acids: CASSFPTGGSHQPQHF. The CDR3 bases are TGTGCCAGCAGTTTTCCGACAGGGGGTAGCCATCAGCCCCAGCATTTT.